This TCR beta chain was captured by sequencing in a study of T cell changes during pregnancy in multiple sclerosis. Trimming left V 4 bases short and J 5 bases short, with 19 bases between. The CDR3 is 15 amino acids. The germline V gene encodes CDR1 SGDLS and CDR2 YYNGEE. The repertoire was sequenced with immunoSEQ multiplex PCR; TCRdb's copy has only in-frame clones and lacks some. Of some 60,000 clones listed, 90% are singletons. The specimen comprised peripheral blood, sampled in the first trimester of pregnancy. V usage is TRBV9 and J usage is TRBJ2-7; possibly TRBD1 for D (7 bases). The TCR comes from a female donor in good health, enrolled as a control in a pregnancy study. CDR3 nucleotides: TGTGCCAGCAGCCCCTCTCAGGGGGGCCTAGACGAGCAGTACTTC. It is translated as CASSPSQGGLDEQYF. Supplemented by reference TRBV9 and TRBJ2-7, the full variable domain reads DSGVTQTPKHLITATGQRVTLRCSPRSGDLSVYWYQQSLDQGLQFLIQYYNGEERAKGNILERFSAQQFPDLHSELNLSSLELGDSALYFCASSPSQGGLDEQYFGPGTRLTVT.